Listed below are T cell receptor beta chains from one sample, sequenced in a study of Ad26.COV2.S vaccination and SARS-CoV-2 variants. Sequencing used immunoSEQ multiplex PCR; TCRdb keeps in-frame clones, though not all of them. The table lists about 400,000 clones, 75% to 90% of them singletons. The input for sequencing was peripheral blood, taken in a trial of Ad26.COV2.S vaccine versus placebo. These receptors all stem from a person between 18 and 60 years old who received the Ad26.COV2.S COVID-19 vaccine or a placebo. CDR3s include the opening cysteine and the closing phenylalanine or tryptophan. Each record gives: J gene, clone size, D gene, V gene, CDR3 DNA, CDR3 protein. The D gene is left open where the match is weak. Rows give clone size only sometimes, using once, few, many, or a class for an expanded clone.

TRBJ1-5	.	.	TRBV28	TGTGCCAGCAGTTTATTACAGGGAAAGCAGGATCAGCCCCAGCATTTT	CASSLLQGKQDQPQHF
TRBJ1-2	.	.	TRBV28	TGTGCCAGCAGTTTACCCATCTATGGCTACACCTTC	CASSLPIYGYTF
TRBJ2-1	.	.	TRBV5-1	TGCGCCAGCAGCTTGGGACCTTCGAGACAAAGCTCCTACAATGAGCAGTTCTTC	CASSLGPSRQSSYNEQFF
TRBJ2-7	.	.	TRBV21-1	TGTGCCAGCAGCAAAGCTAGAGGTATAGCGGGAGCGTTCCCCTACGAGCAGTACTTC	CASSKARGIAGAFPYEQYF
TRBJ2-7	.	.	TRBV21-1	TGTGCCAGCACTCCGGGACTAGCCTACGAGCAGTACTTC	CASTPGLAYEQYF
TRBJ2-7	.	.	TRBV5-1	TGCGCCAGCAGCGGGGACTCGCGGTCGTACTTC	CASSGDSRSYF
TRBJ2-7	.	TRBD2	TRBV30	TGTGCCTGGAGTGTAGTCCGCGGGAGTCCATCCTACGAGCAGTACTTC	CAWSVVRGSPSYEQYF
TRBJ1-1	.	.	TRBV20-1	TGCAGTGCGAATCAAGGGGGAGAAGCTTTCTTT	CSANQGGEAFF
TRBJ2-1	once	TRBD2	TRBV7-6	TGTGCCAGCAGCTTGAAGACTAGCGGGAGGATGAATGAGCAGTTCTTC	CASSLKTSGRMNEQFF
TRBJ2-3	.	TRBD2	TRBV7-9	TGTGCCAGCAGCCCCCTAGCGGGAGAGGTAGATACGCAGTATTTT	CASSPLAGEVDTQYF
TRBJ1-3	.	TRBD1	TRBV9	TGTGCCAGCAGCGTAGGAGACAGGGATCCTGGAAACACCATATATTTT	CASSVGDRDPGNTIYF
TRBJ2-1	.	.	TRBV5-6	TGTGCCAGCAGCTCTGCCGTTGGGGGGTCCTCCCGGACGTTCTTC	CASSSAVGGSSRTFF
TRBJ1-1	.	.	TRBV6-5	TGTGCCAGCAGGGTAGGACAGAACACTGAAGCTTTCTTT	CASRVGQNTEAFF
TRBJ2-3	.	.	TRBV29-1	TGCAGCGTTGAGATGGGAGGAGATACGCAGTATTTT	CSVEMGGDTQYF
TRBJ2-7	.	.	TRBV18	TGTGCCAGCTCACCAACCGCGCGCTTGGACTACGAGCAGTACTTC	CASSPTARLDYEQYF
TRBJ2-7	.	.	TRBV10-1	TGCGCCAGCAGTGAGTCGGGCGAGCAGTACTTC	CASSESGEQYF
TRBJ2-2	.	.	TRBV28	TGTGCCAGCAGTATTGTAGGCGGGAACACCGGGGAGCTGTTTTTT	CASSIVGGNTGELFF
TRBJ1-5	.	.	TRBV30	TGTGCCTGGAGTGTTGAGCGAGGCTACAATCAGCCCCAGCATTTT	CAWSVERGYNQPQHF
TRBJ1-1	.	.	TRBV2	TGTGCCAGCATGAGGGAAAACACTGAAGCTTTCTTT	CASMRENTEAFF
TRBJ2-5	.	TRBD2	TRBV6-5	TGTGCCAGCAGCCGCTGGACTAGAGAGACCCAGTACTTC	CASSRWTRETQYF
TRBJ2-2	.	TRBD2	TRBV2	TGTGCCAGCAGTGAATTAGGGGCGGGAGTTCTCTCCGGGGAGCTGTTTTTT	CASSELGAGVLSGELFF
TRBJ1-2	.	.	TRBV19	TGTGCCAGTAGTACCCCCCCGGGCTGGGACTATGGCTACACCTTC	CASSTPPGWDYGYTF
TRBJ1-2	.	.	TRBV2	TGTGCCAGCAGCCCCCGGGGGCTCCTCTTCTATGGCTACACCTTC	CASSPRGLLFYGYTF
TRBJ2-7	.	TRBD1	TRBV6-1	TGTGCCAGCAGTGAACAACAGGGGGTTCTGTACGAGCAGTACTTC	CASSEQQGVLYEQYF
TRBJ2-4	.	.	TRBV28	TGTGCCAGCAGACCAACTTCGAACAACATTCAGTACTTC	CASRPTSNNIQYF
TRBJ2-1	.	TRBD2	TRBV19	TGTGCCAGTAGCGGGACTAGCGGGAGCTCCTACAATGAGCAGTTCTTC	CASSGTSGSSYNEQFF
TRBJ1-3	few	.	TRBV25-1	TGTGCCAGCAGCCCGACAGGCAGGATTGGAAACACCATATATTTT	CASSPTGRIGNTIYF